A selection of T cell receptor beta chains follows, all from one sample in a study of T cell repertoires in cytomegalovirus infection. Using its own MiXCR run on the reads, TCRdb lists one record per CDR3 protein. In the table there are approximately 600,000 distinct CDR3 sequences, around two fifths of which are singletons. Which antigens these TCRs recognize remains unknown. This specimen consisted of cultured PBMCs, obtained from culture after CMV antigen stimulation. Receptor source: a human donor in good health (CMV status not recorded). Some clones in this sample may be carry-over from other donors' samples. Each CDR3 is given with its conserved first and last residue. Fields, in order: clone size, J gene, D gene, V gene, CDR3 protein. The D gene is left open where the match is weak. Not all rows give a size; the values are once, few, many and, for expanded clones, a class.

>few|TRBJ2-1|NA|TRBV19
CASSIDRRGLVDNEQFF
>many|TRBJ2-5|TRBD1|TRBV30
CAWSILGGRETQYF
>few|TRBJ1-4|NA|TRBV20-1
CSARRDPNEKLFF
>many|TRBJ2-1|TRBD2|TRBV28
CASSFWFQRDRNEQFF
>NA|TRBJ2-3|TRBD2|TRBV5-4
CASSSSGFDTDTQYF
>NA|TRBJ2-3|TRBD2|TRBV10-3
CAISDVGIAGAPADTQYF
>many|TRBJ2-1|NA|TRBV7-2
CASSKPGYNEQFF
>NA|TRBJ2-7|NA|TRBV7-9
CASSTTREVRSYEQYF
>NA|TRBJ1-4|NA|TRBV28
CASMVLTNEKLFF
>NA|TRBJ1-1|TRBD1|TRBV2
CASSRTGFAEAFF
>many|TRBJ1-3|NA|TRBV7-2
CASSLRTSTGNTIYF
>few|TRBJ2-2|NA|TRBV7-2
CASSSGLARIGELFF
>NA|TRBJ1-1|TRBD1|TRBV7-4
CASSLWDRDTEAFF
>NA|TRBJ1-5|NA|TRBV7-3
CASSASDPLDRAQHF